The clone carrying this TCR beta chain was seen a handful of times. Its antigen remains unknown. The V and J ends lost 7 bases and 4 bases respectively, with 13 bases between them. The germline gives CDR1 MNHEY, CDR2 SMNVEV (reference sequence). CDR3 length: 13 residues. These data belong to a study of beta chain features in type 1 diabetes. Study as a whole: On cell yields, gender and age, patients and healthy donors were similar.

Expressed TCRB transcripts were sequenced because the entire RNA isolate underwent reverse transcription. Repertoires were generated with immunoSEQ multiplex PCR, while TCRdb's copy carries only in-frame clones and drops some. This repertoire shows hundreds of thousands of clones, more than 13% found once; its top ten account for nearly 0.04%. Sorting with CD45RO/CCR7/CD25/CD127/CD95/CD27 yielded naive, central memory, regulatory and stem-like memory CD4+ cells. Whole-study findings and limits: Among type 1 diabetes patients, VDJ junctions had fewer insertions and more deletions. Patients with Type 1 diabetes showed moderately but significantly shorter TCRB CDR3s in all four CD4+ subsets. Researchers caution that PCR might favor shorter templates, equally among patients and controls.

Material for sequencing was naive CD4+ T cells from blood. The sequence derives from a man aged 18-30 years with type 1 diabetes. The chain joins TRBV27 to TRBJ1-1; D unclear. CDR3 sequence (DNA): TGTGCCAGCAATAGGGATTTGAGCACTGAAGCTTTCTTT. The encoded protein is CASNRDLSTEAFF.